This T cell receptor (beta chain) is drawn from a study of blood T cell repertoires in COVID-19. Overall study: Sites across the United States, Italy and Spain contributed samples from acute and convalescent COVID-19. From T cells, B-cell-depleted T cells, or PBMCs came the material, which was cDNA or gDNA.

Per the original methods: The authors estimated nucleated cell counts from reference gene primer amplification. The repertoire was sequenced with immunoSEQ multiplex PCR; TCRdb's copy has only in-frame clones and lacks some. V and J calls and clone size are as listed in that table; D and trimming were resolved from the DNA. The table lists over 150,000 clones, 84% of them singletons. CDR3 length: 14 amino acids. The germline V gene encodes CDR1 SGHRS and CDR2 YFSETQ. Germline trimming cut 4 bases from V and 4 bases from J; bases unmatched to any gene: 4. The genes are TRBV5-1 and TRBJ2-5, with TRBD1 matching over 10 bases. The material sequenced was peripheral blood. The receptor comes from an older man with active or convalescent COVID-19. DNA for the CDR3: TGCGCCAGCAGCCAGGGACAGGGGCTAGAGACCCAGTACTTC. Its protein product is CASSQGQGLETQYF.